These T cell receptor beta chains were read from a single sample in a study of T cell changes during pregnancy in multiple sclerosis. Sequencing used immunoSEQ multiplex PCR; TCRdb keeps in-frame clones, though not all of them. Of tens of thousands of clones listed, roughly 92% are singletons. Sequenced here: CD8+ T cells from peripheral blood mononuclear cells, sampled in the third trimester of pregnancy. The receptors were gathered from a female donor with multiple sclerosis, enrolled in a pregnancy study. Both conserved end residues are part of each CDR3. D genes are given only for firm matches. Clone size, where shown, is once, few, many, or a class for clones that have expanded.

abundance: .
j_gene: TRBJ1-2
d_gene: TRBD1
v_gene: TRBV25-1
CDR3aa: CASSEGTGNGYTF
CDR3nt: TGTGCCAGCAGTGAAGGGACAGGGAATGGCTACACCTTC

abundance: .
j_gene: TRBJ1-5
d_gene: TRBD1
v_gene: TRBV19
CDR3aa: CASTRGGQGKRPQHF
CDR3nt: TGTGCCAGCACCCGGGGCGGACAGGGGAAACGACCCCAGCATTTT

abundance: .
j_gene: TRBJ2-1
d_gene: .
v_gene: TRBV7-9
CDR3aa: CASSFPGDNEQFF
CDR3nt: TGTGCCAGCAGCTTTCCAGGGGATAATGAGCAGTTCTTC

abundance: once
j_gene: TRBJ1-4
d_gene: .
v_gene: TRBV5-1
CDR3aa: CASSSFRDTGEKLFF
CDR3nt: TGCGCCAGCAGCTCCTTCAGGGACACCGGAGAAAAACTGTTTTTT

abundance: .
j_gene: TRBJ2-1
d_gene: .
v_gene: TRBV11-3
CDR3aa: CASSSPSRNNEQFF
CDR3nt: TGTGCCAGCAGTTCCCCCTCTAGGAACAATGAGCAGTTCTTC

abundance: .
j_gene: TRBJ1-2
d_gene: .
v_gene: TRBV19
CDR3aa: CASSASANYGYTF
CDR3nt: TGTGCCAGTAGTGCCTCAGCTAACTATGGCTACACCTTC

abundance: once
j_gene: TRBJ2-2
d_gene: .
v_gene: TRBV29-1
CDR3aa: CSVEESRGKTGELFF
CDR3nt: TGCAGCGTTGAAGAGTCACGGGGGAAAACCGGGGAGCTGTTTTTT

abundance: .
j_gene: TRBJ1-1
d_gene: .
v_gene: TRBV7-9
CDR3aa: CASSLKGQGNTEAFF
CDR3nt: TGTGCCAGCAGCTTAAAGGGGCAGGGGAACACTGAAGCTTTCTTT

abundance: once
j_gene: TRBJ2-1
d_gene: TRBD2
v_gene: TRBV29-1
CDR3aa: CSVEDGGRAKRSSYNEQFF
CDR3nt: TGCAGCGTTGAAGATGGCGGGAGGGCCAAACGCAGCTCCTACAATGAGCAGTTCTTC

abundance: .
j_gene: TRBJ1-6
d_gene: .
v_gene: TRBV2
CDR3aa: CASSRTEGYNSPLHF
CDR3nt: TGTGCCAGCAGTCGGACAGAAGGCTATAATTCACCCCTCCACTTT

abundance: .
j_gene: TRBJ2-7
d_gene: .
v_gene: TRBV9
CDR3aa: CASSVPTGYEQYF
CDR3nt: TGTGCCAGCAGCGTCCCCACAGGTTACGAGCAGTACTTC

abundance: few
j_gene: TRBJ2-7
d_gene: .
v_gene: TRBV5-1
CDR3aa: CASSFDFYEQYF
CDR3nt: TGCGCCAGCAGCTTTGACTTCTACGAGCAGTACTTC

abundance: .
j_gene: TRBJ1-1
d_gene: TRBD1
v_gene: TRBV13
CDR3aa: CASSPYADRDYWNTEAFF
CDR3nt: TGTGCCAGCAGCCCCTACGCCGACAGGGATTATTGGAACACTGAAGCTTTCTTT

abundance: .
j_gene: TRBJ2-1
d_gene: .
v_gene: TRBV7-8
CDR3aa: CASSLVGPAYNEQFF
CDR3nt: TGTGCCAGCAGCTTAGTTGGGCCGGCCTACAATGAGCAGTTCTTC

abundance: .
j_gene: TRBJ1-2
d_gene: .
v_gene: TRBV5-4
CDR3aa: CASSFREFIYGYTF
CDR3nt: TGTGCCAGCAGCTTTCGAGAATTTATTTATGGCTACACCTTC

abundance: .
j_gene: TRBJ2-5
d_gene: TRBD1
v_gene: TRBV28
CDR3aa: CASSFPPLGQSVEETQYF
CDR3nt: TGTGCCAGCAGTTTCCCGCCCCTGGGACAGTCGGTTGAGGAGACCCAGTACTTC